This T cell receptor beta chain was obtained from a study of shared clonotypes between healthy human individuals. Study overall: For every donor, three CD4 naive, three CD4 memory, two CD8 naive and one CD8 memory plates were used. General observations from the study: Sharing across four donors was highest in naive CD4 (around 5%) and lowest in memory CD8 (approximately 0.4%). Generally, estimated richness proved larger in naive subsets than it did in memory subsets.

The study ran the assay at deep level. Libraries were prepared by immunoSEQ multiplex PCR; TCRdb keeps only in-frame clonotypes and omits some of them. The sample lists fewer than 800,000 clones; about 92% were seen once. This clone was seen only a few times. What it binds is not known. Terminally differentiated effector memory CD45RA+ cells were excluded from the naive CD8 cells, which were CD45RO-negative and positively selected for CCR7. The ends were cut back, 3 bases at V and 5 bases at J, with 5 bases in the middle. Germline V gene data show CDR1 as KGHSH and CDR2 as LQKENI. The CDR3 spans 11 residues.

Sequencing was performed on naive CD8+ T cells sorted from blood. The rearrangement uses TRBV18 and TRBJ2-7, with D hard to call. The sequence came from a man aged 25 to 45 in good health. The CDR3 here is CASSPDHEQYF. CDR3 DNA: TGTGCCAGCTCACCCGACCACGAGCAGTACTTC. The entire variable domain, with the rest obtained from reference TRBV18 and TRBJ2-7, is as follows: NAGVMQNPRHLVRRRGQEARLRCSPMKGHSHVYWYRQLPEEGLKFMVYLQKENIIDESGMPKERFSAEFPKEGPSILRIQQVVRGDSAAYFCASSPDHEQYFGPGTRLTVT.